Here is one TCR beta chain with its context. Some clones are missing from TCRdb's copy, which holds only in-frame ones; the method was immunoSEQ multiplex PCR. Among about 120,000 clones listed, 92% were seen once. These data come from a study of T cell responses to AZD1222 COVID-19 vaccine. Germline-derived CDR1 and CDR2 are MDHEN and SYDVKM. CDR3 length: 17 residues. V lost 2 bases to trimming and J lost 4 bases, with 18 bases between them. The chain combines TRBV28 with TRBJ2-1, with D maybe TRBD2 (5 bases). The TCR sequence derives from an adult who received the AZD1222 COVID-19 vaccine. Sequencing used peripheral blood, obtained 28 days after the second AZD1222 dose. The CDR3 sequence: CASSLIGTAVRYNEQFF. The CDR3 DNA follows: TGTGCCAGCAGTTTAATCGGTACAGCGGTGAGATACAATGAGCAGTTCTTC.